The present TCR beta chain was sequenced within a study of graft-versus-host responses after intestinal transplantation. General study findings and limits: The authors found GvH clones in recipient marrow, some appearing first in ileum or blood. Clonal ratios of graft-versus-host to host-versus-graft in allografts were high for patients exhibiting graft-donor T cell macrochimerism.

With respect to this clone: Its matching antigen is unknown.

Repertoires were generated with immunoSEQ multiplex PCR, while TCRdb's copy carries only in-frame clones and drops some. The top ten hold 7.6% of the sample, which has about 85,000 clones, approximately 89% seen once. In germline, CDR1 is SQVTM, CDR2 ANQGSEA. CDR3 size: 14 residues. This chain links TRBV29-1 with TRBJ2-5; TRBD2 agrees at 8 bases. The DNA end lines up better with TRBJ2-7; the J call may be wrong. The origin of this receptor is a human donor who was the organ donor for an intestinal transplant. The sequencing here drew on unstimulated CD8+ T cells sorted from spleen or lymph node cells, taken before transplant. CDR3 region: CSAASGFSSYEQYF. The CDR3, as DNA: TGCAGCGCCGCTAGCGGGTTCTCCTCCTACGAGCAGTACTTC.